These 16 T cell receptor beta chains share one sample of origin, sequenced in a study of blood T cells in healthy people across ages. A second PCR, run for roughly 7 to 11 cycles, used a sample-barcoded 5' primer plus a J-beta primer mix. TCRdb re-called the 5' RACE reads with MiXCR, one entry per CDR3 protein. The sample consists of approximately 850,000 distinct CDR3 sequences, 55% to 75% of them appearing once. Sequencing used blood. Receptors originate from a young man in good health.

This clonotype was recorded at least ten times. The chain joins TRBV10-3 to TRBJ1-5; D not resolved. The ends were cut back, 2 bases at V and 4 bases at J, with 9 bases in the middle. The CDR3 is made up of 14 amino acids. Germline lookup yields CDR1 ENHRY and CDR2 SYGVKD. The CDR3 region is CAISERPENQPQHF. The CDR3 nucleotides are TGTGCCATCAGTGAGAGACCGGAGAATCAGCCCCAGCATTTT.

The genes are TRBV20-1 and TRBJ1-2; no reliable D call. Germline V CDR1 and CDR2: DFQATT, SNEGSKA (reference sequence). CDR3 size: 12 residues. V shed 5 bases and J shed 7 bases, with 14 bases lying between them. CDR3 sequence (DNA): TGCAGTGCTTCGTGGGGTGAAGTTGGCTACACCTTC. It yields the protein CSASWGEVGYTF.

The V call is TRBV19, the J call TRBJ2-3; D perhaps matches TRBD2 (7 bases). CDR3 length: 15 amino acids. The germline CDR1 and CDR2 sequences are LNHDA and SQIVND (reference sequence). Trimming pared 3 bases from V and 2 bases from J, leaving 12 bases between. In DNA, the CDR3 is TGTGCCAGTAGTATCAGGGGACTACTCACAGATACGCAGTATTTT. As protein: CASSIRGLLTDTQYF.

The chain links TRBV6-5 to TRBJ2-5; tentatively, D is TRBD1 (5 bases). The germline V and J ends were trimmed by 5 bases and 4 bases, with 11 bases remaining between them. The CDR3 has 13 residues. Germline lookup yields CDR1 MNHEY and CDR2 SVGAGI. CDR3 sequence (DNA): TGTGCCAGCAGTGCCAGGGTTGGAGAGACCCAGTACTTC. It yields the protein CASSARVGETQYF.

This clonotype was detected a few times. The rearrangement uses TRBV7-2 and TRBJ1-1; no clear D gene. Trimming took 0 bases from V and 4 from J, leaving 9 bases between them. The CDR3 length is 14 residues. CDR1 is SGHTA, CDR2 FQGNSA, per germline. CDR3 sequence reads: CASSLATLGTEAFF. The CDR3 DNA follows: TGTGCCAGCAGCTTAGCGACCCTAGGCACTGAAGCTTTCTTT.

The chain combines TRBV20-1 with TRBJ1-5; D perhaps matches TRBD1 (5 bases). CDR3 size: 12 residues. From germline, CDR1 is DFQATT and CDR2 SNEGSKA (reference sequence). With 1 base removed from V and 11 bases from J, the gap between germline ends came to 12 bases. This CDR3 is CSARGAGGTQHF. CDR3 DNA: TGCAGTGCTAGAGGGGCGGGGGGGACCCAGCATTTT.

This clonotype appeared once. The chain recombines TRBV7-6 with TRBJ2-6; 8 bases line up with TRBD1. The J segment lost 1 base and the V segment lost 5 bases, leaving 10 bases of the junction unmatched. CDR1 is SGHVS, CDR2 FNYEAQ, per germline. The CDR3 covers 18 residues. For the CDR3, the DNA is TGTGCCAGCAGCGCTACCGGGACAGGAGATTCTGGGGCCAACGTCCTGACTTTC. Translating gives CASSATGTGDSGANVLTF.

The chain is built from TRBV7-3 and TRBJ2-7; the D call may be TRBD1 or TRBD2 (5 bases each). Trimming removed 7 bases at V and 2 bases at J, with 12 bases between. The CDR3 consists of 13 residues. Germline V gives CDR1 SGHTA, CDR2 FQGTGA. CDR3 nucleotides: TGTGCCAGCATGAGAGGGGTTACCTACGAGCAGTACTTC. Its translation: CASMRGVTYEQYF.

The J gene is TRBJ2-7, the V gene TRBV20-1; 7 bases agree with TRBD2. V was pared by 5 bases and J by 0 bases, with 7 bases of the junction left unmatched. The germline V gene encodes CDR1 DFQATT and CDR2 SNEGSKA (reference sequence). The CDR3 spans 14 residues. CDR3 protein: CSAFRAGVSYEQYF. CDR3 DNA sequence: TGCAGTGCTTTTCGGGCGGGGGTCTCCTACGAGCAGTACTTC.

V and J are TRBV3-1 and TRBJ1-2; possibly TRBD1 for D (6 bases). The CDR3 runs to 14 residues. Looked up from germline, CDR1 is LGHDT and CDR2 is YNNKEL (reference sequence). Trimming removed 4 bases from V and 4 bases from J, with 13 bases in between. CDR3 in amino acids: CASSRTGFPYGYTF. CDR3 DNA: TGTGCCAGCAGCCGAACAGGGTTCCCCTATGGCTACACCTTC.

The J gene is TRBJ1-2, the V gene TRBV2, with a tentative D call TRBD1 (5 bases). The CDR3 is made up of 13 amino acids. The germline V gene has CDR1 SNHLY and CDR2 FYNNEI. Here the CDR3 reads CASVPLGLYGYTF. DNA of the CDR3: TGTGCTAGCGTCCCCCTGGGGCTCTATGGCTACACCTTC.

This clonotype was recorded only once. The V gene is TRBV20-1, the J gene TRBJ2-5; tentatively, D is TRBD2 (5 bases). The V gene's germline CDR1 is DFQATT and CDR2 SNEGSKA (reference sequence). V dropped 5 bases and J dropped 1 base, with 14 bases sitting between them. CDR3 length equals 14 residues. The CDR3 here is CSAPSSAGQETQYF. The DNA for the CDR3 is TGCAGTGCTCCAAGCAGTGCGGGCCAAGAGACCCAGTACTTC.

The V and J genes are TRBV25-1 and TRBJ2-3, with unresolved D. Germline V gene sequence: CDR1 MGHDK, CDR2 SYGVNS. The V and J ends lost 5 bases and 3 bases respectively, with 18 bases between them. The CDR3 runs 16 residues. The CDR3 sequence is CASSQRFQGRTDTQYF. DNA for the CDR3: TGTGCCAGCAGTCAAAGGTTTCAAGGGCGTACAGATACGCAGTATTTT.

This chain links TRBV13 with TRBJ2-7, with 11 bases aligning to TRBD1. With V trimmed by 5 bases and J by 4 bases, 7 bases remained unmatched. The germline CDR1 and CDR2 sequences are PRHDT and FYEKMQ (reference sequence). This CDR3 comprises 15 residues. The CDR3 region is CASSRRGDRGYEQYF. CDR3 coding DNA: TGTGCCAGCAGCCGAAGGGGGGACAGGGGGTACGAGCAGTACTTC. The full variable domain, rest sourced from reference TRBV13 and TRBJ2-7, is AAGVIQSPRHLIKEKRETATLKCYPIPRHDTVYWYQQGPGQDPQFLISFYEKMQSDKGSIPDRFSAQQFSDYHSELNMSSLELGDSALYFCASSRRGDRGYEQYFGPGTRLTVT.

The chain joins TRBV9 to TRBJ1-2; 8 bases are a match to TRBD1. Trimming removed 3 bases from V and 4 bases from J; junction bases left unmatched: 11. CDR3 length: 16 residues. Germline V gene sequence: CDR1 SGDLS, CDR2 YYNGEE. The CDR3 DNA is TGTGCCAGCAGCGGGAACAGGGGGGTAATATTCTATGGCTACACCTTC. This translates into CASSGNRGVIFYGYTF. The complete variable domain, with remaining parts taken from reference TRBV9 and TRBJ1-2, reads DSGVTQTPKHLITATGQRVTLRCSPRSGDLSVYWYQQSLDQGLQFLIQYYNGEERAKGNILERFSAQQFPDLHSELNLSSLELGDSALYFCASSGNRGVIFYGYTFGSGTRLTVV.

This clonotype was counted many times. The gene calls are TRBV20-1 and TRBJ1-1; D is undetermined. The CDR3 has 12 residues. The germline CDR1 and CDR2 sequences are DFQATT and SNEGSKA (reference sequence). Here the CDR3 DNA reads TGCAGGGGAAAGGCCACGCGAACTGAAGCTTTCTTT. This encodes CRGKATRTEAFF.